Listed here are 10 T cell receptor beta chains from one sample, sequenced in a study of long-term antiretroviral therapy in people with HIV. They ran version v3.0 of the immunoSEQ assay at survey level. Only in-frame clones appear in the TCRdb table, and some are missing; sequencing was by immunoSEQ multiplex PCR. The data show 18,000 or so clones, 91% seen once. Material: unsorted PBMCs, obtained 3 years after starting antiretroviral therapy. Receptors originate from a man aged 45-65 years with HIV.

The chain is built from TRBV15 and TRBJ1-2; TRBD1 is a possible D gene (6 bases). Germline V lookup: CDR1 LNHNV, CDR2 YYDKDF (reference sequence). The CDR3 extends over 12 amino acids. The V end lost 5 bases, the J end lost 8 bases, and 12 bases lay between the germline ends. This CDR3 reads CATSGGTRGYTF. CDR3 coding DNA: TGTGCCACCAGCGGCGGGACACGGGGCTACACCTTC.

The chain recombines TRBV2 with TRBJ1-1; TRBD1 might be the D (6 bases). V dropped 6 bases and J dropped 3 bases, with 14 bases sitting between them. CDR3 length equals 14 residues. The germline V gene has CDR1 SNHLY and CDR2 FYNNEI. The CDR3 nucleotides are TGTGCCAGCAGATTGGGGGCTCGCGACACTGAAGCTTTCTTT. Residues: CASRLGARDTEAFF.

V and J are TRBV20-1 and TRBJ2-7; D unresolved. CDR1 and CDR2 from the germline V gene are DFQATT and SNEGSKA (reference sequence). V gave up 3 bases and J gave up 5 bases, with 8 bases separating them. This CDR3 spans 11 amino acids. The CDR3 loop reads CSARFLDEQYF. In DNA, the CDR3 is TGCAGTGCTAGGTTCCTTGACGAGCAGTACTTC.

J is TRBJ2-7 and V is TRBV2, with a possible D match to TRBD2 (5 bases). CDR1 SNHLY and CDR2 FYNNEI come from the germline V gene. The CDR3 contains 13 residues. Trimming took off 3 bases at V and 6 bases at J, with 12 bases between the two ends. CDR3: CASSDGGSGEQYF. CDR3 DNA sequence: TGTGCCAGCAGTGATGGTGGGAGCGGCGAGCAGTACTTC.

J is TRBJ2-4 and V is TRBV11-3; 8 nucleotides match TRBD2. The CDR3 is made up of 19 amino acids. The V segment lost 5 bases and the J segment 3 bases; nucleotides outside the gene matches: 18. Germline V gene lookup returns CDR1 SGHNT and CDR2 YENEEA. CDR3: CASSPRDRGGGPDKNIQYF. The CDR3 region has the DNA TGTGCCAGCAGCCCAAGGGATAGGGGCGGGGGGCCCGACAAAAACATTCAGTACTTC.

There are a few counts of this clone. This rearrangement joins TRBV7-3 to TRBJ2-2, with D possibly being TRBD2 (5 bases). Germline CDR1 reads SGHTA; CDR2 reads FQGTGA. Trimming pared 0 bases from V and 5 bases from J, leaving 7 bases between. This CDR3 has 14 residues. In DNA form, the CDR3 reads TGTGCCAGCAGCTTAACAGCGGTAACCGGGGAGCTGTTTTTT. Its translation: CASSLTAVTGELFF.

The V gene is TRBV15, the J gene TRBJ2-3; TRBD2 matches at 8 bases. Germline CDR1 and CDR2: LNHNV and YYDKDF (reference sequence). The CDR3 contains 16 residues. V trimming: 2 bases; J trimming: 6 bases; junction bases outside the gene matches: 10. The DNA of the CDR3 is TGTGCCACCAGCAGAATAGCGGGGACCTCGGGGGATACGCAGTATTTT. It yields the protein CATSRIAGTSGDTQYF.

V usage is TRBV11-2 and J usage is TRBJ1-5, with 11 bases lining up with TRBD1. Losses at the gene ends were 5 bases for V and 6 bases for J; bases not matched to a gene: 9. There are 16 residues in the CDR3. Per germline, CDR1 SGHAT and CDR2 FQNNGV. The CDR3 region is CASSVRDRGSFQPQHF. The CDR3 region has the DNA TGTGCCAGCAGCGTTCGGGACAGGGGGAGTTTTCAGCCCCAGCATTTT.

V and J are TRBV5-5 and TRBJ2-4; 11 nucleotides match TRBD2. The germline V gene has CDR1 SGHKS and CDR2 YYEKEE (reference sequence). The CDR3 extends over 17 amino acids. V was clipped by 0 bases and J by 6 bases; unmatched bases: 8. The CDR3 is CASSLVLAGGHGNIQYF. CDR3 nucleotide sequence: TGTGCCAGCAGCTTGGTTCTAGCGGGGGGCCACGGAAACATTCAGTACTTC.

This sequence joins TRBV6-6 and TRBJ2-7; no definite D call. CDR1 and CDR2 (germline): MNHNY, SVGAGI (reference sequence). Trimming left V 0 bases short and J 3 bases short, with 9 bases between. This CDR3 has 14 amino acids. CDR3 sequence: CASSYSLNSYEQYF. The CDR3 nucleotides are TGTGCCAGCAGTTACTCGTTAAACAGCTACGAGCAGTACTTC.